Below are 2 T cell receptor beta chains sequenced from a single sample in a study of post-analysis software for immune sequencing data. Points from the study as a whole: Controls had lower frequencies than patients of five or six TRBV segments, which included TRBV5-6, TRBV5-1 and TRBV20-1.

Carried by the TCR beta cDNA libraries were unique molecular identifiers. TCRdb used MiXCR to reprocess the PCR reads, holding one entry per CDR3 protein. The data hold about 460,000 distinct CDR3 sequences, with approximately 46% observed a single time. These receptors have no known antigen. Sequencing was performed on blood. The receptor source for this set is a girl under 18 with multiple sclerosis.

This chain uses TRBV29-1 with TRBJ1-1; D unclear. Trimming removed 6 bases at V and 0 bases at J, with 11 bases between. Per the germline V gene, CDR1 is SQVTM and CDR2 is ANQGSEA. The CDR3 length is 13 residues. The CDR3 loop reads CSVSDVMNTEAFF. As DNA, the CDR3 is TGCAGCGTGTCCGACGTGATGAACACTGAAGCTTTCTTT.

The rearrangement uses TRBV4-1 and TRBJ2-1; no clear D. Trimming shortened V by 7 bases and J by 4 bases, and 11 bases separated the two germline ends. There are 13 residues in the CDR3. CDR1 is MGHRA and CDR2 is YSYEKL in the germline V gene. The CDR3 loop reads CASKDQDYNEQFF. Written as DNA, the CDR3 is TGCGCCAGCAAGGACCAAGATTACAATGAGCAGTTCTTC.